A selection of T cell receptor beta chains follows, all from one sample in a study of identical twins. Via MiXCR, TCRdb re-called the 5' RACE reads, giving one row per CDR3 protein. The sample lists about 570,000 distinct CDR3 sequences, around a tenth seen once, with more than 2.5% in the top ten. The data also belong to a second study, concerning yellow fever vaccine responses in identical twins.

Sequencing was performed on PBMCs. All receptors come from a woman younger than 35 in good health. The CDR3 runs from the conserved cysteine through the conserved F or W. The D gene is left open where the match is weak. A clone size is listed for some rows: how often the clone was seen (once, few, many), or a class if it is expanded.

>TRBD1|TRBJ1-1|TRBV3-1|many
TGTGCCAGCAGCAAGGACAGGGTAGAAGCTTTCTTT
CASSKDRVEAFF
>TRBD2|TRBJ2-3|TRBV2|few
TGTGCCAGCACAGCGGGGGCTAGCACAGATACGCAGTATTTT
CASTAGASTDTQYF
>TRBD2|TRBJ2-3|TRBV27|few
TGTGCCAGCAGTCATCCGTCGACTAGCCCTCGTCGCACAGATACGCAGTATTTT
CASSHPSTSPRRTDTQYF
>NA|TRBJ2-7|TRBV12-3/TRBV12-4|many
TGTGCCAGCAGTTTATCGTCAGCCTACGAGCAGTACTTC
CASSLSSAYEQYF
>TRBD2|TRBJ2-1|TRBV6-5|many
TGTGCCAGCAGTTACCCGACTAGCGGGAGTGACAATGAGCAGTTCTTC
CASSYPTSGSDNEQFF
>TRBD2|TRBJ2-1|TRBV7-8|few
TGTGCCAGCAGCTTACAGCGGGGGGGATCATACAATGAGCAGTTCTTC
CASSLQRGGSYNEQFF
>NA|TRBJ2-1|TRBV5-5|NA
TGTGCCAGCAGCCAACCCAGTAGCTCCTACAATGAGCAGTTCTTC
CASSQPSSSYNEQFF
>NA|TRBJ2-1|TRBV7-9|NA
TGTGCCAGCAGCTTCGAGAGCGCAAGGGATGAGCAGTTCTTC
CASSFESARDEQFF
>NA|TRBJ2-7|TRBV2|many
TGTGCCCAGAGCGGAGGGTACTCCTACGAGCAGTACTTC
CAQSGGYSYEQYF
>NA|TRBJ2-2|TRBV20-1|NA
TGCAGTGCTAGAGATCCGGCCGGCGGGGACACCGGGGAGCTGTTTTTT
CSARDPAGGDTGELFF
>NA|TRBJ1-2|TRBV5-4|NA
TGTGCCAGCAGCTCTCCCGGGGGCATCTATGGCTACACCTTC
CASSSPGGIYGYTF
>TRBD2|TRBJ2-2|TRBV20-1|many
TGCAGTGCTAGAGATCACGGAAGTAGCGGGAGTGGCACCGGGGAGCTGTTTTTT
CSARDHGSSGSGTGELFF
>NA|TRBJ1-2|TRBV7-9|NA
TGTGCCAGCAGCTCCTCAGACAGTAGCTATGGCTACACCTTC
CASSSSDSSYGYTF
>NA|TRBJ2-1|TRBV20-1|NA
TGCAGTGCTCCAACTTCCGCCGGGACTGCGATCGGGGGACCCGGCGGTTACAATGAGCAGTTCTTC
CSAPTSAGTAIGGPGGYNEQFF
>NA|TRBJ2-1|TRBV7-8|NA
TGTGCCAGCAGCCCGACTGGGGGCGGGCCATACAATGAGCAGTTCTTC
CASSPTGGGPYNEQFF
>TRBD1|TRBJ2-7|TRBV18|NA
TGTGCCAGCTCACCACCCAATGGGCCGGGACAGGGAACCTACGAGCAGTACTTC
CASSPPNGPGQGTYEQYF
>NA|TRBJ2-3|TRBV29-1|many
TGCAGCGTTGCCCTACTAGGAGGTTATACGCAGTATTTT
CSVALLGGYTQYF
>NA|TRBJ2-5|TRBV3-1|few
TGTGCCAGCAGCCAAGGAGGGGATAGTCAGCAAGAGACCCAGTACTTC
CASSQGGDSQQETQYF
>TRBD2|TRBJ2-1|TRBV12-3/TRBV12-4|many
TGTGCCAGCAGTCACATTACTAGCGGGGGGGCAATTGAGCAGTTCTTC
CASSHITSGGAIEQFF
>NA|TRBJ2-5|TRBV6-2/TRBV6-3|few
TGTGCCAGCACGGGGAGTCTTGAGACCCAGTACTTC
CASTGSLETQYF
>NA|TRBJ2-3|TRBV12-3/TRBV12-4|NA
TGTGCCAGCAGTACCACCTACACAGATACGCAGTATTTT
CASSTTYTDTQYF
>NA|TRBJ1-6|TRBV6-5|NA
TGTGCCAGCAGTTCAGGAGGGACGGACCGTCCCCTCCACTTT
CASSSGGTDRPLHF